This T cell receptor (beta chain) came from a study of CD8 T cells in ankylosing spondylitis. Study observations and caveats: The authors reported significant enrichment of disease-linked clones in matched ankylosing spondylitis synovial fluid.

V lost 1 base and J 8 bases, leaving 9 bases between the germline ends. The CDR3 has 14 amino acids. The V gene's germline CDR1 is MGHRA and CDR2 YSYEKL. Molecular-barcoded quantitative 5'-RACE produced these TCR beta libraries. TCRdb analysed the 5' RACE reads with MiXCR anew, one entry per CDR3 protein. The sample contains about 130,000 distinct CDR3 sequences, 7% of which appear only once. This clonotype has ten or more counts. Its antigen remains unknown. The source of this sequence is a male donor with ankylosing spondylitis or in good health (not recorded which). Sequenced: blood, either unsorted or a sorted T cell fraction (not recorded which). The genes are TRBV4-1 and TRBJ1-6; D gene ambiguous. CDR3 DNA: TGCGCCAGCAGCCAAGGACAAGGGTATTCACCCCTCCACTTT. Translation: CASSQGQGYSPLHF.